This TCR beta chain comes out of a study of T cells in Graves' hyperthyroidism and ophthalmopathy. About the study: Peripheral blood specimens were obtained at initial diagnosis, prior to any treatment.

Of note for this clonotype: What it recognizes is unknown.

The CDR3 sequence is 13 residues long. The germline gives CDR1 LNHNV, CDR2 YYDKDF (reference sequence). Trimming took 0 bases from V and 7 from J, leaving 7 bases between them. The investigators amplified TCR beta CDR3 regions from RNA transcripts. The HTBI primer set was used in a first-round RT-PCR of the TCR CDR3. TCRdb used MiXCR to reprocess the multiplex PCR reads, holding one entry per CDR3 protein. The table shows about 600,000 distinct CDR3 sequences, with roughly 15% occurring only once. Study-wide findings and caveats: Ophthalmopathy and stable hyperthyroidism were told apart by a 13 V-J model.

The V call is TRBV15, the J call TRBJ2-1; D is unclear. The sample was blood. This TCR came from a woman in her 50s with Graves' ophthalmopathy. This chain's CDR3 is CATSRDRWNEQFF. CDR3 DNA: TGTGCCACCAGCAGAGATCGGTGGAATGAGCAGTTCTTC.